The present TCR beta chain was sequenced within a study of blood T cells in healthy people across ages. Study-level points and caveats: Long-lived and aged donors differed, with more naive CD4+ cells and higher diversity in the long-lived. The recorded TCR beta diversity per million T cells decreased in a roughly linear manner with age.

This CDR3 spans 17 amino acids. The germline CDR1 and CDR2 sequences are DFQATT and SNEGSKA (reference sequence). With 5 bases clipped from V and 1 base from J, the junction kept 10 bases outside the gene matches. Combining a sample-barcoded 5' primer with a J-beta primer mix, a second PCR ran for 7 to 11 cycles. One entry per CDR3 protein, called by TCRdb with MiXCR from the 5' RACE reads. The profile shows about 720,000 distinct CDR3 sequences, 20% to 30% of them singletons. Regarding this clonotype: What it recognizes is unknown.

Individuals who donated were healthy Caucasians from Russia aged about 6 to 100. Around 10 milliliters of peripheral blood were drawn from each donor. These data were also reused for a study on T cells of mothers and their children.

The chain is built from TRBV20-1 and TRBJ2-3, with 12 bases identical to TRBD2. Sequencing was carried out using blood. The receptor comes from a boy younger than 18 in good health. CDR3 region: CSASQTSGSSGTDTQYF. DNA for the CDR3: TGCAGTGCTTCTCAGACTAGCGGGAGTTCCGGCACAGATACGCAGTATTTT.